The entry that follows covers one TCR beta chain sequence. CDR1 and CDR2 from the germline V gene are SGHNT and YYREEE (reference sequence). V lost 4 bases and J lost 5; bases outside the gene matches: 11. The CDR3 has 16 amino acids. These data are taken from a study of blood T cell repertoires in COVID-19. Study-level information: In each case, the material was cDNA or gDNA derived from T cells, B-cell-depleted T cells, or PBMCs.

The method was immunoSEQ multiplex PCR; TCRdb's version includes in-frame clones alone and lacks a portion of them. The sample lists roughly 400,000 clones, approximately 90% occurring once. The clonotype comes from a man aged 30-40 years who had recovered from COVID-19. Input material: PBMCs or T cells enriched from blood (not recorded which). The gene calls are TRBV5-4 and TRBJ1-4; 7 bases are a match to TRBD1. CDR3 protein: CASSLRQGLYNEKLFF. The CDR3 region has the DNA TGTGCCAGCAGCCTCCGACAGGGCCTCTACAATGAAAAACTGTTTTTT.